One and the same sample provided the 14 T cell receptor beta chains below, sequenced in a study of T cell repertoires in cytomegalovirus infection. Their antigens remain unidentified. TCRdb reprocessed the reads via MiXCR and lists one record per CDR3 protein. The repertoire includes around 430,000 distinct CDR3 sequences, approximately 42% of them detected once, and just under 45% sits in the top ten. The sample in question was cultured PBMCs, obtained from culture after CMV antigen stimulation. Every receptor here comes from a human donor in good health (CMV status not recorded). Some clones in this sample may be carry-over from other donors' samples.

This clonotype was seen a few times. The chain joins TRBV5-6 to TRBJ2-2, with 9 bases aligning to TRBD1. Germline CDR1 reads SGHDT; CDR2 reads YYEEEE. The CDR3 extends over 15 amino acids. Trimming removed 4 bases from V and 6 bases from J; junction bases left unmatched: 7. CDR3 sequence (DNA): TGTGCCAGCAGCCACGGGACAGGGAGAGCCGGGGAGCTGTTTTTT. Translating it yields CASSHGTGRAGELFF.

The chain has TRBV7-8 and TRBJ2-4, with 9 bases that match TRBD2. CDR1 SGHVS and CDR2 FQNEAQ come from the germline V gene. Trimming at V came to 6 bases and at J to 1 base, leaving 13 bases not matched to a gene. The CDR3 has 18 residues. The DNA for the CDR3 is TGTGCCAGCAGTTTAAGGGTAGCGGGAGTTGGGGCCAAAAACATTCAGTACTTC. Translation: CASSLRVAGVGAKNIQYF.

CDR3 in DNA: TGCGCCAGCAGCCAAGAGGGACAGGACTCCACAGATACGCAGTATTTT. As protein: CASSQEGQDSTDTQYF. This chain joins TRBV4-1 and TRBJ2-3, with TRBD1 identical over 8 bases. The germline CDR1 and CDR2 sequences are MGHRA and YSYEKL. Trimming at V came to 0 bases and at J to 2 bases, leaving 4 bases not matched to a gene. The CDR3 has 16 amino acids.

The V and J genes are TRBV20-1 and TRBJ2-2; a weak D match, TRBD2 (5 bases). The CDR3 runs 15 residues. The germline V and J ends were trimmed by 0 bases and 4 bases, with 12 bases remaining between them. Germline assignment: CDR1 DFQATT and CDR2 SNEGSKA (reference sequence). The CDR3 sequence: CSARDSGRGTGELFF. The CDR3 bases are TGCAGTGCTAGAGATAGTGGACGGGGCACCGGGGAGCTGTTTTTT.

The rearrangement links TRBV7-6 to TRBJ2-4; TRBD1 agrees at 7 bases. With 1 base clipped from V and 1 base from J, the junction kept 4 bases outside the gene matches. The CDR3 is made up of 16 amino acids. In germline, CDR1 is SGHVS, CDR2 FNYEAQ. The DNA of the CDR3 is TGTGCCAGCAGCTTAGTTGACAGGGTGGCCAAAAACATTCAGTACTTC. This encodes CASSLVDRVAKNIQYF. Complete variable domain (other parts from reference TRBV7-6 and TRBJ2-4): GAGVSQSPRYKVTKRGQDVALRCDPISGHVSLYWYRQALGQGPEFLTYFNYEAQQDKSGLPNDRFSAERPEGSISTLTIQRTEQRDSAMYRCASSLVDRVAKNIQYFGAGTRLSVL.

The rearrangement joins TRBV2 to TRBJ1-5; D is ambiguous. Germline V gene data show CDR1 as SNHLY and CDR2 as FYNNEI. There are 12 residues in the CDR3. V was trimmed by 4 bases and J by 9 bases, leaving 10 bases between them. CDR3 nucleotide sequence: TGTGCCAGCAGTGCCGCGGTCCCGCCCCAGCATTTT. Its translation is CASSAAVPPQHF.

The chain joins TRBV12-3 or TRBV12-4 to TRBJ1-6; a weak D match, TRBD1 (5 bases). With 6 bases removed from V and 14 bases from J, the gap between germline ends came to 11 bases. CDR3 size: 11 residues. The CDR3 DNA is TGTGCCAGCAGCCTGGGGGGATCCCTCCACTTT. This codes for CASSLGGSLHF.

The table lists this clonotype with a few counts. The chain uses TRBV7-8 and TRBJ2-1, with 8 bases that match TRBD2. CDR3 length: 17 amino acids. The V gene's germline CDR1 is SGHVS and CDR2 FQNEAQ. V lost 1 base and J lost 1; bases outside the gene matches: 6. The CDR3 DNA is TGTGCCAGCAGCTTAGAAGCGGGAGCTACTTCCTACAATGAGCAGTTCTTC. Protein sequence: CASSLEAGATSYNEQFF.

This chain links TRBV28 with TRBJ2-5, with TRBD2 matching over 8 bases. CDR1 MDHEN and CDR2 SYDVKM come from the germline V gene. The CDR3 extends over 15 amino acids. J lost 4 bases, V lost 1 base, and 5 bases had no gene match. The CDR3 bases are TGTGCCAGCAGTTTATCCCCGGGACTAGGAGAGACCCAGTACTTC. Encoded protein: CASSLSPGLGETQYF.

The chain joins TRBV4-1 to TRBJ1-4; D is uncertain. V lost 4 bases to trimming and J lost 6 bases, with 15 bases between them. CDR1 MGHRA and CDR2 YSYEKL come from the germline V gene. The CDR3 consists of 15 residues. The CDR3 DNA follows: TGCGCCAGCAGCCCGGGCCCTCGGACTTATGAAAAACTGTTTTTT. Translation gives CASSPGPRTYEKLFF.

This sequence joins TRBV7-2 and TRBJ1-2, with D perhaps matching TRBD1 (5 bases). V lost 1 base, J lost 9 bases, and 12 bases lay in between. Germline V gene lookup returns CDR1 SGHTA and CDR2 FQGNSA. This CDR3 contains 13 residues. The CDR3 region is CASSLEDMGSYTF. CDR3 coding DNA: TGTGCCAGCAGCTTAGAGGACATGGGGAGCTACACCTTC.

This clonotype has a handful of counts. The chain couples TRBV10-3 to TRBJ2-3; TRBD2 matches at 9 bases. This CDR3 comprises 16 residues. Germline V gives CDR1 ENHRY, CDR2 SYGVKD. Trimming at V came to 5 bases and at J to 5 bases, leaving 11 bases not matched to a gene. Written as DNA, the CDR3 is TGTGCCATCAGTATCGTAACTAGCGGGTCTCTAGATACGCAGTATTTT. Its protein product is CAISIVTSGSLDTQYF.

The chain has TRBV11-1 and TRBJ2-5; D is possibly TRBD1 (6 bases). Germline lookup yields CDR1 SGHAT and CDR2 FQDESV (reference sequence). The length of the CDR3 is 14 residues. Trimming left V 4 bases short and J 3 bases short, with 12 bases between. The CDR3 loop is CASSSDRIKETQYF. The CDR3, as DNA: TGTGCCAGCAGCTCGGACAGAATCAAAGAGACCCAGTACTTC.

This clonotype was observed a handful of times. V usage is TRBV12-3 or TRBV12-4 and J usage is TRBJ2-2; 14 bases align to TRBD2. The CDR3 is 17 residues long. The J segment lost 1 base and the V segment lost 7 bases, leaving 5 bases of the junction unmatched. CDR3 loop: CASNGLAGGLNTGELFF. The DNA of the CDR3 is TGTGCCAGCAATGGACTAGCGGGGGGATTGAACACCGGGGAGCTGTTTTTT.